The 16 T cell receptor beta chains below come from one sample, sequenced in a study of PD-L1 blockade in urothelial cancer. Time point noted: peripheral blood 6 weeks after treatment start. Only in-frame clones appear in the TCRdb table, and some are missing; sequencing was by immunoSEQ multiplex PCR. The top ten hold just under 3% of the sample, which has 25,000 to 35,000 clones, around 84% seen once. The sample in question was PBMCs, obtained around atezolizumab (anti-PD-L1) treatment. The receptors stem from a man in his 70s with urothelial cancer.

The chain joins TRBV5-1 to TRBJ1-1, with D uncertain. The germline CDR1 and CDR2 sequences are SGHRS and YFSETQ. Trimming left V 2 bases short and J 2 bases short, with 10 bases between. The CDR3 covers 14 residues. Here the CDR3 reads CASSLREDNTEAFF. The DNA of the CDR3 is TGCGCCAGCAGCTTACGGGAGGATAACACTGAAGCTTTCTTT.

This chain joins TRBV6-5 and TRBJ2-3, with 7 positions matching TRBD1. The germline CDR1 and CDR2 sequences are MNHEY and SVGAGI. Trimming removed 6 bases from V and 2 bases from J; junction bases left unmatched: 8. The CDR3 runs to 15 residues. The CDR3 DNA reads as TGTGCCAGCAGCCTTGGACAGGCCGACACAGATACGCAGTATTTT. The encoded protein is CASSLGQADTDTQYF.

The chain joins TRBV5-4 to TRBJ2-7; TRBD2 matches 9 bases. Germline lookup yields CDR1 SGHNT and CDR2 YYREEE (reference sequence). There are 16 residues in the CDR3. V was pared by 4 bases and J by 2 bases, with 10 bases of the junction left unmatched. Written as DNA, the CDR3 is TGTGCCAGCAGCCCGGCAGGCGGCGGGAGGGCCTACGAGCAGTACTTC. It yields the protein CASSPAGGGRAYEQYF.

This chain uses TRBV5-1 with TRBJ1-2; the D gene is possibly TRBD1 (5 bases). The V end lost 1 base, the J end lost 2 bases, and 15 bases lay between the germline ends. The V gene's germline CDR1 is SGHRS and CDR2 YFSETQ. The CDR3 is made up of 16 amino acids. The CDR3 sequence is CASSLTSGFVNYGYTF. The CDR3 DNA follows: TGCGCCAGCAGCTTGACCTCAGGGTTTGTAAACTATGGCTACACCTTC. Full variable domain (remainder filled in from reference TRBV5-1 and TRBJ1-2): KAGVTQTPRYLIKTRGQQVTLSCSPISGHRSVSWYQQTPGQGLQFLFEYFSETQRNKGNFPGRFSGRQFSNSRSEMNVSTLELGDSALYLCASSLTSGFVNYGYTFGSGTRLTVV.

CDR3 in DNA: TGTGCCAGCAGCCACGCTGGACAGAGATTTTACGAGCAGTACTTC. Translating it yields CASSHAGQRFYEQYF. V usage is TRBV14 and J usage is TRBJ2-7; possibly TRBD1 for D (6 bases). Trimming removed 3 bases from V and 4 bases from J, with 16 bases in between. CDR3 size: 15 residues. Germline V lookup: CDR1 SGHDN, CDR2 FVKESK.

This clone was found a few times. The chain combines TRBV18 with TRBJ2-5, with 8 bases fitting TRBD2. V trimming: 6 bases; J trimming: 1 base; junction bases outside the gene matches: 4. Germline-derived CDR1 and CDR2 are KGHSH and LQKENI. The CDR3 extends over 14 amino acids. CDR3 DNA: TGTGCCAGCTCTCAGCGGGGGAGCCAAGAGACCCAGTACTTC. Its protein is CASSQRGSQETQYF.

This clone turned up a few times. The genes are TRBV4-2 and TRBJ2-3; maybe TRBD2 (6 bases). This CDR3 spans 18 amino acids. V lost 2 bases to trimming and J lost 3 bases, with 21 bases between them. Per germline, CDR1 LGHNA and CDR2 YNFKEQ. This chain's CDR3 is CASSQLIGTGTPTDTQYF. The CDR3 DNA reads as TGTGCCAGCAGCCAACTTATCGGAACCGGGACTCCTACAGATACGCAGTATTTT.

The V call is TRBV4-2, the J call TRBJ2-1; 8 positions agree with TRBD2. This CDR3 is 15 amino acids long. Germline CDR1 is LGHNA and CDR2 is YNFKEQ. V was clipped by 4 bases and J by 0 bases; unmatched bases: 2. The CDR3 reads CASSPGGSSYNEQFF. DNA for the CDR3: TGTGCCAGCAGCCCGGGGGGGAGCTCCTACAATGAGCAGTTCTTC.

This clone has only a few counts. This chain joins TRBV14 and TRBJ2-2; D remains ambiguous. V was pared by 1 base and J by 7 bases, with 10 bases between. This CDR3 contains 14 residues. The germline V gene has CDR1 SGHDN and CDR2 FVKESK. The DNA of the CDR3 is TGTGCCAGCAGCCAAGTGAGGCTGGTCGGGGAGCTGTTTTTT. Amino acids: CASSQVRLVGELFF.

The chain couples TRBV2 to TRBJ2-2; D is undetermined. Germline V gives CDR1 SNHLY, CDR2 FYNNEI. V shed 7 bases and J shed 0 bases, with 12 bases lying between them. The CDR3 length is 15 residues. CDR3 nucleotides: TGTGCCAGCACCCCCCTTTCTCCGAACACCGGGGAGCTGTTTTTT. Encoded protein: CASTPLSPNTGELFF.

V gene TRBV6-5 combines with J gene TRBJ2-7, with 8 nucleotides matching TRBD1. The CDR3 spans 13 residues. The germline V gene has CDR1 MNHEY and CDR2 SVGAGI. V gave up 6 bases and J gave up 12 bases; unmatched junction bases: 13. In nucleotides, the CDR3 is TGTGCCAGCAGGGGAAGACAGGGGACCTTGACGTACTTC. It translates to CASRGRQGTLTYF.

The gene calls are TRBV5-4 and TRBJ1-1; TRBD1 aligns across 7 bases. With 4 bases clipped from V and 1 base from J, the junction kept 7 bases outside the gene matches. The germline V gene has CDR1 SGHNT and CDR2 YYREEE (reference sequence). This CDR3 region has 15 residues. As DNA, the CDR3 is TGTGCCAGCAGCGCCTTACAGGGGTCGAACACTGAAGCTTTCTTT. Its protein is CASSALQGSNTEAFF.

This clone was found a few times. The V and J genes are TRBV14 and TRBJ2-1, with 12 bases aligning to TRBD2. The CDR3 contains 15 residues. CDR1 and CDR2 (germline): SGHDN, FVKESK. J lost 4 bases, V lost 6 bases, and 4 bases had no gene match. CDR3 sequence: CASSPTSGRYNEQFF. CDR3 bases: TGTGCCAGCAGTCCGACTAGCGGGAGATACAATGAGCAGTTCTTC.

The V call is TRBV27, the J call TRBJ1-1, with TRBD1 as a possible D gene (6 bases). Trimming removed 6 bases from V and 4 bases from J, with 15 bases in between. Germline V lookup: CDR1 MNHEY, CDR2 SMNVEV (reference sequence). The CDR3 consists of 14 residues. The CDR3 sequence: CASRRNREGTEAFF. CDR3 sequence (DNA): TGTGCCAGCAGAAGAAACAGGGAGGGCACTGAAGCTTTCTTT.

J is TRBJ2-3 and V is TRBV5-1, with TRBD1 as a possible D gene (6 bases). Trimming stripped 2 bases from V and 4 bases from J, with 17 bases between. This CDR3 is built from 16 residues. CDR1 SGHRS and CDR2 YFSETQ come from the germline V gene. For the CDR3, the DNA is TGCGCCAGCAGCTTTCGCCCACAGGGTAATGCAGATACGCAGTATTTT. Translating gives CASSFRPQGNADTQYF.

This clone was seen only once. The chain recombines TRBV2 with TRBJ2-1, with 7 bases identical to TRBD2. Germline-derived CDR1 and CDR2 are SNHLY and FYNNEI. CDR3 length: 14 residues. The V gene end was trimmed by 4 bases and the J gene end by 4 bases; junction bases not matched to a gene: 4. The CDR3 DNA reads as TGTGCCAGCAGTGGCCGGGACTATTACAATGAGCAGTTCTTC. It is translated as CASSGRDYYNEQFF. The complete variable domain, with remaining parts taken from reference TRBV2 and TRBJ2-1, reads EPEVTQTPSHQVTQMGQEVILRCVPISNHLYFYWYRQILGQKVEFLVSFYNNEISEKSEIFDDQFSVERPDGSNFTLKIRSTKLEDSAMYFCASSGRDYYNEQFFGPGTRLTVL.